The text below deals with one T cell receptor beta chain. The data originate from a study of T cell clones after liver transplantation. Study-wide background: Graft-donor-reactive sequences were compared with third-party-reactive TCRbeta sequences from pre-transplant mixed lymphocyte reactions. Tolerant meant at least one year fully off immunosuppression without liver enzymes above twice normal. Samples came pre-transplant, pre-randomization before withdrawal, and post-randomization after withdrawal ended.

CDR3 length equals 15 residues. Germline-derived CDR1 and CDR2 are SGHRS and YFSETQ. Between the trimmed V and J ends, which lost 7 bases and 3 bases, there was a span of 20 bases. Generated by immunoSEQ multiplex PCR, the TCRdb table keeps only in-frame clones and is missing some. The table lists under 130,000 clones, around four fifths of them singletons. The material sequenced was CD4+ T cells from blood, taken approximately 4 years after liver transplant. The sequence came from a human patient who received a liver transplant. These T cells may partly come from the graft donor. The chain is built from TRBV5-1 and TRBJ2-7; D possibly uses TRBD1 or TRBD2 (5 bases each). CDR3 protein: CASGFGRDPDYEQYF. The CDR3 DNA follows: TGCGCCAGCGGATTCGGACGGGACCCCGACTACGAGCAGTACTTC.